This T cell receptor beta chain derives from a study of blood T cell repertoires in COVID-19. On the study more broadly: The United States, Italy and Spain provided the acute and convalescent COVID-19 samples.

Deletions cut 0 bases from V and 4 bases from J, with 10 bases between. The CDR3 runs 14 residues. Germline values: CDR1 GTSNPN, CDR2 SVGIG (reference sequence). This table comes from immunoSEQ multiplex PCR, and its TCRdb copy is limited to in-frame clones, with some not included. Of about 25,000 clones listed, around 88% are singletons. This TCR derives from an older man with acute or convalescent COVID-19. The specimen sequenced was peripheral blood. This chain connects TRBV30 to TRBJ2-4; D possibly corresponds to TRBD1 (6 bases). The CDR3 DNA reads as TGTGCCTGGAGTGTAGGCCAGGGGAAAAACATTCAGTACTTC. Residues: CAWSVGQGKNIQYF. Variable domain in full (rest from reference TRBV30 and TRBJ2-4): SQTIHQWPATLVQPVGSPLSLECTVEGTSNPNLYWYRQAAGRGLQLLFYSVGIGQISSEVPQNLSASRPQDRQFILSSKKLLLSDSGFYLCAWSVGQGKNIQYFGAGTRLSVL.